Listed below are T cell receptor beta chains from one sample, sequenced in a study of blood T cell repertoires in COVID-19. Profiling relied on immunoSEQ multiplex PCR, and the TCRdb table lists in-frame clones only, not all of them. Among some 160,000 clones, around 86% were seen once, and the ten largest hold 10% to 15%. The sample consisted of peripheral blood. Source of these receptors: a man in his 70s who had recovered from COVID-19. CDR3s leave out the opening cysteine and the closing phenylalanine or tryptophan. Each record gives: V gene, J gene, CDR3 protein.

>TRBV4-3|TRBJ1-1
ASSQEIPTPEAF
>TRBV9|TRBJ1-2
ASSVGTGNYGYT
>TRBV1|TRBJ2-3
TSSQEGGGFGDTQY
>TRBV3-1/TRBV3-2|TRBJ2-5
ASSQAGTSQETQY
>TRBV5-1|TRBJ1-5
ASSLGQGGNQPQH
>TRBV19|TRBJ1-2
ASSRGQATNYGYT
>TRBV5-6|TRBJ1-1
ASSLDSRHTEAF
>TRBV7-2|TRBJ1-1
ASSLQGITEAF
>TRBV7-2|TRBJ2-2
ASSLGVGELF
>TRBV27|TRBJ2-7
ASSSGRGRLQY
>TRBV13|TRBJ1-2
ASSPGQGTRGYT
>TRBV5-1|TRBJ2-3
ASSPSGTSGMPSSQY
>TRBV13|TRBJ2-2
ASSLASGTNTGELF
>TRBV28|TRBJ1-4
ASRPGTGYEKLF